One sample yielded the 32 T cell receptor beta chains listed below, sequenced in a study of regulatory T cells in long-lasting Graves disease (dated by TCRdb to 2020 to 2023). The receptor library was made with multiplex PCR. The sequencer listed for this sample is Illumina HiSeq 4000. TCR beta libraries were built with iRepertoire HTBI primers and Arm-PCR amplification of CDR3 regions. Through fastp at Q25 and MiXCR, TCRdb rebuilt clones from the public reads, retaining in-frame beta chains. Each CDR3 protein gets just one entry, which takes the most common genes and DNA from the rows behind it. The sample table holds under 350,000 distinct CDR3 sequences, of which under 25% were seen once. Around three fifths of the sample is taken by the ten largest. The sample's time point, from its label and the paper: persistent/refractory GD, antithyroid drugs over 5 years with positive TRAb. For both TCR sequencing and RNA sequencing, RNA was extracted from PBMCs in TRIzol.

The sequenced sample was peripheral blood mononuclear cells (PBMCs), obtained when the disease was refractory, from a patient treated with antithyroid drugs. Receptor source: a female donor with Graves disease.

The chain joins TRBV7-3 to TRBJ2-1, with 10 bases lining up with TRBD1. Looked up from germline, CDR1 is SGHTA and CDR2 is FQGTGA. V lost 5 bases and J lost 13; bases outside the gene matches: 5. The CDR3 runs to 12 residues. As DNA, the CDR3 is TGTGCCAGCAGCACAGACAGGGGGCAACAGTTCTTC. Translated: CASSTDRGQQFF.

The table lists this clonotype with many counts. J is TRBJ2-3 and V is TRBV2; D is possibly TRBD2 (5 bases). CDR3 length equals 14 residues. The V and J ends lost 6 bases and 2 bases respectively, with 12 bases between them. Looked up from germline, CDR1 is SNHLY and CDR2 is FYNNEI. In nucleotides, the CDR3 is TGTGCCAGCAGATTTTCGAGGGTCACAGATACGCAGTATTTT. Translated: CASRFSRVTDTQYF.

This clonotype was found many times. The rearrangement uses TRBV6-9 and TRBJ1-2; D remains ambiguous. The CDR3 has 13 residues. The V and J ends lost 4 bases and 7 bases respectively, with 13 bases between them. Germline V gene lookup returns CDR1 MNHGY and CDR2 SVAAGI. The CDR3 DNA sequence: TGTGCCAGCAGTTCCCCAAGGACGGGTGGCTACACCTTC. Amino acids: CASSSPRTGGYTF.

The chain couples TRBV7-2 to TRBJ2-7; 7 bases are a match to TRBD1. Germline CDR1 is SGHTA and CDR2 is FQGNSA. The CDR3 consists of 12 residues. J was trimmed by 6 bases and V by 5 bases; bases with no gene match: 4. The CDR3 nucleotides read TGTGCCAGCAGCCCTGACAGGGTCGAGCAGTACTTC. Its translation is CASSPDRVEQYF.

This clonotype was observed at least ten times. The DNA for the CDR3 is TGTGCCAGCAGCTTAGTAGCCGACCCGACTAGCGGAGAGACCCAGTACTTC. Its translation: CASSLVADPTSGETQYF. The chain joins TRBV7-2 to TRBJ2-5, with 9 nucleotides matching TRBD2. The V gene's germline CDR1 is SGHTA and CDR2 FQGNSA. The CDR3 has 17 residues. J was trimmed by 4 bases and V by 1 base; bases with no gene match: 10.

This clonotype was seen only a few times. CDR3: CASSSYDSPHEQYF. CDR3 DNA sequence: TGTGCCAGCAGTTCCTATGACAGTCCGCACGAGCAGTACTTC. The chain recombines TRBV27 with TRBJ2-7; TRBD1 is a possible D gene (5 bases). The CDR3 is made up of 14 amino acids. V was pared by 4 bases and J by 5 bases, with 15 bases between. Germline assignment: CDR1 MNHEY and CDR2 SMNVEV (reference sequence).

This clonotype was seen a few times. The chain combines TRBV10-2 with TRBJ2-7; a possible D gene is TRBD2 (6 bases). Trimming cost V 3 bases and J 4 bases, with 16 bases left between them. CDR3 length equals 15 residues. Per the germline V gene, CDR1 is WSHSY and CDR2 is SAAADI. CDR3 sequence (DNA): TGCGCCAGCAGTGAATTCCTCTCAGGGACTTACGAGCAGTACTTC. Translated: CASSEFLSGTYEQYF.

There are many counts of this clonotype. The CDR3 sequence is CASSGLGQGSNTGELFF. For the CDR3, the DNA is TGTGCCAGCAGTGGCCTTGGACAGGGGAGCAACACCGGGGAGCTGTTTTTT. V and J are TRBV12-3 or TRBV12-4 and TRBJ2-2, with 9 bases identical to TRBD1. The CDR3 has 17 amino acids. V lost 5 bases to trimming and J lost 2 bases; unmatched junction nucleotides: 9.

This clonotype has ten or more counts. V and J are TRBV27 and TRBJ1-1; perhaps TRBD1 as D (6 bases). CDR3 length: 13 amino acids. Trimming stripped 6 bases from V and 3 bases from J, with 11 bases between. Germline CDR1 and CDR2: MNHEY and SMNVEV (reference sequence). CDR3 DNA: TGTGCCAGCAGACAGGACAGAGACACTGAAGCTTTCTTT. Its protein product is CASRQDRDTEAFF.

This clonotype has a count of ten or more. The CDR3 bases are TGTGCCAGCAGCACTAATCCCCTCGACAGGGGGTTAGACTACGAGCAGTACTTC. It encodes CASSTNPLDRGLDYEQYF. The chain joins TRBV28 to TRBJ2-7; 9 bases fit TRBD1. The CDR3 is 18 residues long. CDR1 MDHEN and CDR2 SYDVKM come from the germline V gene. V trimming: 6 bases; J trimming: 3 bases; junction bases outside the gene matches: 18.

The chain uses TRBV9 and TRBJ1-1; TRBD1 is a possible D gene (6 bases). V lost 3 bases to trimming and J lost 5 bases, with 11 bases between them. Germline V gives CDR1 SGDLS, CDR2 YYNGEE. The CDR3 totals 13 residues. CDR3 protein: CASSATGFTEAFF. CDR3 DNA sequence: TGTGCCAGCAGCGCCACAGGGTTTACTGAAGCTTTCTTT.

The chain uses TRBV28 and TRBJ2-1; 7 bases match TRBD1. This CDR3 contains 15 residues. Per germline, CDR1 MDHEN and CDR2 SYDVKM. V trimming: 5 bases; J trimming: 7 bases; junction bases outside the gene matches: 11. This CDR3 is CASSPTRQGRNEQFF. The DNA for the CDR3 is TGTGCCAGCAGTCCCACTCGACAGGGTAGAAATGAGCAGTTCTTC.

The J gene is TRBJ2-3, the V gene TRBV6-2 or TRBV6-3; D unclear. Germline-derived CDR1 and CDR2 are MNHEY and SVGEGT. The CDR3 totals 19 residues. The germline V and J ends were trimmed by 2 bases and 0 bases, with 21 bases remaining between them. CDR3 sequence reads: CASSYASFGPKASTDTQYF. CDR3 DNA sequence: TGTGCCAGCAGTTACGCCAGTTTCGGCCCCAAGGCGAGCACAGATACGCAGTATTTT.

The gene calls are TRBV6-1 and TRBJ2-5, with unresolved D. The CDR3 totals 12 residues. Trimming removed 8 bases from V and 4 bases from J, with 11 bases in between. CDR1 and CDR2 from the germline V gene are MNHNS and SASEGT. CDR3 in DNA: TGTGCCAGCGGTCGGAGTGGAGAGACCCAGTACTTC. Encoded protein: CASGRSGETQYF.

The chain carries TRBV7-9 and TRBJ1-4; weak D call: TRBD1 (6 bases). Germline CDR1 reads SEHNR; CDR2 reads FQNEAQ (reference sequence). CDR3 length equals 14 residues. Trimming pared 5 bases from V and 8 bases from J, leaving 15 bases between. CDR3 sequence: CASSTAGAGEKLFF. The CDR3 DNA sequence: TGTGCCAGCAGCACAGCAGGGGCAGGGGAAAAACTGTTTTTT.

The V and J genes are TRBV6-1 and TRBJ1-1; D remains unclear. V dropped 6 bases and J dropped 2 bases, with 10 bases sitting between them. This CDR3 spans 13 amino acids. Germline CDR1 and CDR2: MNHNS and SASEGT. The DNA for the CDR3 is TGTGCCAGCAGCCAAGTTCCAAACACTGAAGCTTTCTTT. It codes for CASSQVPNTEAFF.

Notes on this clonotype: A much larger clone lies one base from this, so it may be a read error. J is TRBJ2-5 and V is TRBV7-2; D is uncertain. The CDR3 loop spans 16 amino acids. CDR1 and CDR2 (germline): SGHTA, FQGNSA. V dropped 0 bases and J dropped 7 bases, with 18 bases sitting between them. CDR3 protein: CASSLAGGFTSGTQYF. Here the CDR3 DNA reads TGTGCCAGCAGCTTAGCGGGCGGCTTCACGTCAGGGACCCAGTACTTC.

This CDR3 reads CASSIAIEVLTGELFF. The CDR3, as DNA: TGTGCCAGTAGTATAGCGATCGAGGTCCTCACCGGGGAGCTGTTTTTT. The V gene is TRBV19, the J gene TRBJ2-2; D gene unclear. Trimming took 1 base from V and 4 from J, leaving 13 bases between them. Germline CDR1 reads LNHDA; CDR2 reads SQIVND (reference sequence). This CDR3 is 16 amino acids long.

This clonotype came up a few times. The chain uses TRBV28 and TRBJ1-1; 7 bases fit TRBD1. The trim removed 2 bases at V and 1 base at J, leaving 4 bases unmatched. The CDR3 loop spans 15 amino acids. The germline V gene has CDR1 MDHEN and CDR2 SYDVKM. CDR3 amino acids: CASSLTQGGNTEAFF. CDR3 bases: TGTGCCAGCAGTTTAACCCAGGGGGGGAACACTGAAGCTTTCTTT.

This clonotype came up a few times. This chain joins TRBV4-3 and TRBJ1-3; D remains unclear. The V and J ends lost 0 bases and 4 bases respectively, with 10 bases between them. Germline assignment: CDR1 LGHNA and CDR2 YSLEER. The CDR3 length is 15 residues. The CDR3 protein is CASSQDRGPGNTIYF. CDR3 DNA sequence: TGCGCCAGCAGCCAAGATCGAGGGCCCGGAAACACCATATATTTT.

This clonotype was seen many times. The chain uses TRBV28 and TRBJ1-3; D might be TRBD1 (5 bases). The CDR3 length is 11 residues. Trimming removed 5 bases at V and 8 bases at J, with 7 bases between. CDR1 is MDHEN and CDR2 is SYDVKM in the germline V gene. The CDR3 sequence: CASSPGYTIYF. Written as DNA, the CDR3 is TGTGCCAGCAGTCCAGGGTACACCATATATTTT.

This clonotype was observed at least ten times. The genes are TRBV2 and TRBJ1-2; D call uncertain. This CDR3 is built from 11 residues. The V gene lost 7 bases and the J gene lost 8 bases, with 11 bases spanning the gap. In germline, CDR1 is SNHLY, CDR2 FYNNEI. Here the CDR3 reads CASKTRDGYTF. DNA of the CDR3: TGTGCCAGCAAGACCCGCGACGGCTACACCTTC. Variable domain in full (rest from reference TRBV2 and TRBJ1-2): EPEVTQTPSHQVTQMGQEVILRCVPISNHLYFYWYRQILGQKVEFLVSFYNNEISEKSEIFDDQFSVERPDGSNFTLKIRSTKLEDSAMYFCASKTRDGYTFGSGTRLTVV.

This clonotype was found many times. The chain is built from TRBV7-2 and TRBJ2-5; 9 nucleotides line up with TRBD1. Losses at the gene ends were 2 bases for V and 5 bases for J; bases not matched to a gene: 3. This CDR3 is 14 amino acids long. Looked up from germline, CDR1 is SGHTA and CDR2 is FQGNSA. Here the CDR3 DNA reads TGTGCCAGCAGCTTATACAGGGGGCACGAGACCCAGTACTTC. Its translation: CASSLYRGHETQYF. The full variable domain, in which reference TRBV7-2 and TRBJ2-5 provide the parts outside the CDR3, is GAGVSQSPSNKVTEKGKDVELRCDPISGHTALYWYRQSLGQGLEFLIYFQGNSAPDKSGLPSDRFSAERTGGSVSTLTIQRTQQEDSAVYLCASSLYRGHETQYFGPGTRLLVL.

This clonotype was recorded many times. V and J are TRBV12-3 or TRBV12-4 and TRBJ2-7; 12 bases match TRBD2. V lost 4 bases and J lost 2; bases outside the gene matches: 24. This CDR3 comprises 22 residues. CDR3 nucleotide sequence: TGTGCCAGCAGTTCCCCCGGGATCCGGTGGACTAGCGGGGTAAACCCCACCTACGAGCAGTACTTC. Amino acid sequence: CASSSPGIRWTSGVNPTYEQYF.

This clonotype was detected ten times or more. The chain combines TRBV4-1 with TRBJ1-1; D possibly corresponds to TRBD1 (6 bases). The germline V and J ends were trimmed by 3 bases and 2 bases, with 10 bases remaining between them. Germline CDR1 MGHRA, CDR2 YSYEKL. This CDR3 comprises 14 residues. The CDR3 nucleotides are TGCGCCAGCAGCCAGGCGGACAGAAACACTGAAGCTTTCTTT. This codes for CASSQADRNTEAFF.

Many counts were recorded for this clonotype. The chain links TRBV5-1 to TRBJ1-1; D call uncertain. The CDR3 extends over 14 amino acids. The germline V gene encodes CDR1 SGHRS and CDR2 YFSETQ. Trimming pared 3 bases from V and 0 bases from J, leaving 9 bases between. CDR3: CASSSAILNTEAFF. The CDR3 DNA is TGCGCCAGCAGCTCCGCGATATTGAACACTGAAGCTTTCTTT.

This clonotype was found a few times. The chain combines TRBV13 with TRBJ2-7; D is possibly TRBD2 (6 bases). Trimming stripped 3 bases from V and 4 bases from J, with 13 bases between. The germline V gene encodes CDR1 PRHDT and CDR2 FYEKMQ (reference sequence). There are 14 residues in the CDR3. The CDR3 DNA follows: TGTGCCAGCAGCTTCAAGACTAGAACATACGAGCAGTACTTC. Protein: CASSFKTRTYEQYF. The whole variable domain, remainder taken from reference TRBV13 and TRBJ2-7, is AAGVIQSPRHLIKEKRETATLKCYPIPRHDTVYWYQQGPGQDPQFLISFYEKMQSDKGSIPDRFSAQQFSDYHSELNMSSLELGDSALYFCASSFKTRTYEQYFGPGTRLTVT.

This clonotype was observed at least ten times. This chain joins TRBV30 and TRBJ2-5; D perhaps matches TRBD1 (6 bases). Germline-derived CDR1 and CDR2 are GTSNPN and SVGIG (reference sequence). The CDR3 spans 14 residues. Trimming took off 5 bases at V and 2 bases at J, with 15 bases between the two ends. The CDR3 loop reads CAWASLQGQETQYF. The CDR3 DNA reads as TGTGCCTGGGCTTCTCTCCAGGGGCAAGAGACCCAGTACTTC.

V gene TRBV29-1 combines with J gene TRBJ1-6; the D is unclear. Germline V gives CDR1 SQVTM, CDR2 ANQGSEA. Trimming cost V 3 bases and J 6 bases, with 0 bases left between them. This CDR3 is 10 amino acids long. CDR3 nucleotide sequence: TGCAGCGTTGATAATTCACCCCTCCACTTT. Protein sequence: CSVDNSPLHF.

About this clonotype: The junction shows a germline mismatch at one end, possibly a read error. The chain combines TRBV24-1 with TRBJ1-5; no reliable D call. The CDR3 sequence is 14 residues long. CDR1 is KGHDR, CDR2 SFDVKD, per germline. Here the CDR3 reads CATSDPASNQPHHF. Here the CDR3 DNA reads TGTGCCACCAGTGACCCAGCTAGCAATCAGCCCCACCATTTT.

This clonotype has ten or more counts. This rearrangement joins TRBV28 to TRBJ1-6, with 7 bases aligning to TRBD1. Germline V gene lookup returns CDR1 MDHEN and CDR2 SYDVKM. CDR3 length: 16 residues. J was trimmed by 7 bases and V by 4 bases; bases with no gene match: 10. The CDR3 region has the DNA TGTGCCAGCAGTTCGGTCGGACAGGAGGTGAATTCACCCCTCCACTTT. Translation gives CASSSVGQEVNSPLHF. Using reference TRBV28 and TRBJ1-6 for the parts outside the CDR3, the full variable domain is DVKVTQSSRYLVKRTGEKVFLECVQDMDHENMFWYRQDPGLGLRLIYFSYDVKMKEKGDIPEGYSVSREKKERFSLILESASTNQTSMYLCASSSVGQEVNSPLHFGNGTRLTVT.

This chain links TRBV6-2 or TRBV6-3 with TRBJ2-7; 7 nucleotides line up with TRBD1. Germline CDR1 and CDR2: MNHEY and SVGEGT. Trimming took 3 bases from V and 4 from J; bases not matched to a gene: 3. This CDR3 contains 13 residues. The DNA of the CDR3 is TGTGCCAGCAGTTATGACAGGGTTTACGAGCAGTACTTC. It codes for CASSYDRVYEQYF.